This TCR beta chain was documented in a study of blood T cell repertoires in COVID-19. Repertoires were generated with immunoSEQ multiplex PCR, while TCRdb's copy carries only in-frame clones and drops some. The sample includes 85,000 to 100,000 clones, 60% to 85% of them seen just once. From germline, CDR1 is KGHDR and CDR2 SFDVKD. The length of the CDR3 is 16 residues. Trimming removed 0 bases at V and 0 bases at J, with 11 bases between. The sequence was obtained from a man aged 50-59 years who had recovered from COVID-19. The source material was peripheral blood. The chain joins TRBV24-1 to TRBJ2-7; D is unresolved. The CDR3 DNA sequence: TGTGCCACCAGTGATTTGCCTAATCTCCCCTCCTACGAGCAGTACTTC. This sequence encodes CATSDLPNLPSYEQYF.